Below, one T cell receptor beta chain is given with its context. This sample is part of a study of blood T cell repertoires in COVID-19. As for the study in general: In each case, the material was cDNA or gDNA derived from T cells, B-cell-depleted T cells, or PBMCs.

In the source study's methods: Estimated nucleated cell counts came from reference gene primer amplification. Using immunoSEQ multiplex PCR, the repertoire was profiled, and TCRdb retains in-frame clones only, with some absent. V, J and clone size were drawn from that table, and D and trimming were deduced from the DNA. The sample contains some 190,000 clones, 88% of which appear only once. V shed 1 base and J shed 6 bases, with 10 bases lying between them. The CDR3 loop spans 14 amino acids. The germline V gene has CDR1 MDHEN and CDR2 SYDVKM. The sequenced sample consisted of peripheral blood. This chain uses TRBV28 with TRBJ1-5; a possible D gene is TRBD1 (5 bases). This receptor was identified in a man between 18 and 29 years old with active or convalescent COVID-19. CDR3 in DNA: TGTGCCAGCAGTTTATTAGGGGTGGGTCAGCCCCAGCATTTT. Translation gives CASSLLGVGQPQHF.